A selection of T cell receptor beta chains follows, all from one sample in a study of beta chain features in type 1 diabetes. The table came from immunoSEQ multiplex PCR; TCRdb's copy has only in-frame clones and leaves some out. The sample carries 55,000 to 80,000 clones, about 50% recorded once. Material for sequencing was central memory CD4+ T cells from blood. Receptor source: a man aged 25-45 years with type 1 diabetes. Both conserved end residues are part of each CDR3. Fields, in order: clone size, J gene, V gene, D gene, CDR3 protein, CDR3 DNA. The D gene is left open where the match is weak. A row's size may be missing; if present it is once, few, many or a size class.

NA TRBJ2-3 TRBV29-1 TRBD2 CSAPSSGGGTDTQYF TGCAGCGCTCCTTCTAGCGGGGGTGGCACAGATACGCAGTATTTT
NA TRBJ2-7 TRBV29-1 TRBD2 CSVTGQLAEGPYEQYF TGCAGCGTTACCGGGCAACTAGCGGAGGGACCTTACGAGCAGTACTTC
NA TRBJ2-5 TRBV6-4 NA CASSVGGRETQYF TGTGCCAGCAGTGTGGGGGGAAGAGAGACCCAGTACTTC
NA TRBJ1-2 TRBV7-2 NA CASRPTPNYGYTF TGTGCCAGCAGACCAACACCTAACTATGGCTACACCTTC
few TRBJ1-1 TRBV7-9 NA CASSGGTENTEAFF TGTGCCAGCAGCGGCGGGACGGAAAACACTGAAGCTTTCTTT
few TRBJ2-1 TRBV27 NA CASSSPPRRQQFF TGTGCCAGCAGTTCACCCCCCAGGAGGCAACAGTTCTTC
NA TRBJ1-2 TRBV2 TRBD1 CASSITGGKDGYTF TGTGCCAGCAGTATCACAGGGGGCAAGGATGGCTACACCTTC
NA TRBJ2-7 TRBV6-5 TRBD2 CASSDPGLATNEQYF TGTGCCAGCAGCGACCCGGGACTAGCGACTAACGAGCAGTACTTC
NA TRBJ1-5 TRBV19 NA CASSIDGAGEPQHF TGTGCCAGTAGTATCGATGGGGCGGGGGAGCCCCAGCATTTT
NA TRBJ2-1 TRBV6-5 NA CASWTDHNEQFF TGTGCCAGCTGGACAGATCACAATGAGCAGTTCTTC
few TRBJ1-2 TRBV29-1 TRBD1 CSGGQGAIGYTF TGCAGCGGGGGACAGGGGGCAATTGGCTACACCTTC
NA TRBJ1-5 TRBV7-8 NA CASSLDGRNDQPQHF TGTGCCAGCAGCTTAGACGGCAGGAATGATCAGCCCCAGCATTTT
NA TRBJ1-2 TRBV6-1 NA CASSEDTFFTPGYTF TGTGCCAGCAGTGAAGACACCTTTTTTACCCCTGGCTACACCTTC
NA TRBJ2-2 TRBV5-1 TRBD2 CASSLTSLAGDDTGELFF TGCGCCAGCAGCTTGACCTCACTAGCGGGAGACGACACCGGGGAGCTGTTTTTT